A selection of T cell receptor beta chains follows, all from one sample in a study of T-cell reconstitution after alpha-beta-depleted transplantation in children. Each CDR3 protein is one row after TCRdb ran MiXCR on the PCR reads. Among hundreds of thousands of distinct CDR3 sequences listed, 16% were seen once. Sequencing was performed on PBMCs, mostly from graft donor cells, taken 360 days after TCRalphabeta/CD19-depleted stem cell transplant. The source is a male patient younger than 18 who had a stem cell transplant for acute lymphoblastic leukemia, so the T cells may come from the graft donor. The CDR3 runs from the conserved cysteine through the conserved F or W. The D gene is left open where the match is weak. Size values are once, few and many counts, or a class for expanded clones, and some rows have none.

>.|13|TRBV18|few
CASSPLGWETQYF
>.|13|TRBV2|.
CASRAGPNEKLFF
>.|16|TRBV18|many
CASSPVTETGTDTQYF
>.|12|TRBV11-1|few
CASSLQRNIQYF
>.|15|TRBV24-1|few
CATSDSGFWPYEQYF
>.|15|TRBV7-9|few
CASSGTGKMNTEAFF
>.|15|TRBV20-1|.
CSASPSRGRTDTQYF
>TRBD1|15|TRBV13|few
CASSSPGTGVEKLFF
>.|15|TRBV5-6|.
CASSFRLRGADTQYF
>.|15|TRBV5-1|few
CASSPGHSGANVLTF
>.|15|TRBV10-3|many
CAISEDGGNTGELFF
>TRBD1|16|TRBV6-1|few
CASRPDRVQNTGELFF
>.|14|TRBV12-3/TRBV12-4|.
CASSSPIRVGGYTF
>.|12|TRBV29-1|few
CSVEDGVTEAFF
>.|15|TRBV5-1|many
CASSPGTLISYEQYF
>.|15|TRBV7-7|.
CASSLARDRPYEQYF
>TRBD1|14|TRBV6-5|few
CASSTSGQLNGYTF
>.|11|TRBV28|few
CATGVRHEQYF
>.|14|TRBV27|.
CASSRLGRTDTQYF
>TRBD2|14|TRBV29-1|few
CSVPSSGSLHEQYF
>.|13|TRBV4-1|many
CASSQVATDTQYF
>.|16|TRBV7-2|.
CASSLAGGVTYNEQFF
>.|13|TRBV9|.
CASSGRTAHGYTF
>TRBD1|15|TRBV5-1|once
CASSLQQGAPVEQYF
>.|14|TRBV6-1|few
CASTFTVYSYEQYF
>.|15|TRBV3-1|few
CASSPRPGRGETQYF
>.|16|TRBV20-1|.
CSARLQALELANEQFF
>.|14|TRBV12-3/TRBV12-4|many
CASSLLGGRNEAFF
>.|14|TRBV7-6|many
CASSLAGPKYEQYF
>.|12|TRBV29-1|few
CSASPTDYGYTF
>TRBD1|15|TRBV5-5|few
CASSLVGQGFNEQFF
>.|14|TRBV5-1|.
CASSFFGHWETQYF
>.|15|TRBV9|.
CASSAGLSQGGVLTF
>TRBD2|19|TRBV12-3/TRBV12-4|few
CASSLRELAGVGNAGELFF
>.|13|TRBV14|.
CASSQAGFTEAFF
>TRBD2|15|TRBV10-3|few
CAISELREEPYEQYF
>TRBD2|15|TRBV20-1|.
CSVPGGLAGFYEQFF
>.|12|TRBV11-2|few
CASSLDLGEQYF
>TRBD1|17|TRBV20-1|many
CSARVPGQGASTGELFF
>.|16|TRBV5-5|few
CASSLWLVGGGTEAFF